These T cell receptor beta chains were read from a single sample in a study of T cells in Graves' hyperthyroidism and ophthalmopathy. Each CDR3 protein is one row after TCRdb ran MiXCR on the multiplex PCR reads. This table has 90,000 to 120,000 distinct CDR3 sequences, approximately 16% appearing once. The sequenced sample was blood. The source is a woman in her forties or fifties with Graves' hyperthyroidism. Each CDR3 is given with its conserved first and last residue. Each record gives: CDR3 DNA, CDR3 protein, D gene, clone size, J gene, V gene. The D gene is left open where the match is weak. Only part of the rows carry a size: once, few, many, or a class if the clone is expanded.

TGTGCCATCAGTCCAGGGACAGCAGTGAACACTGAAGCTTTCTTT CAISPGTAVNTEAFF TRBD1 NA TRBJ1-1 TRBV10-3
TGTGTCAGCAGCTCCAGTAAACGGGATACGCAGTATTTT CVSSSSKRDTQYF NA many TRBJ2-3 TRBV7-2
TGTGCCAGCCAGAAACCTGGGGTTGGCTACACCTTC CASQKPGVGYTF NA few TRBJ1-2 TRBV19
TGTGCCAGCAGTTACCGGGCTTCTAACTATGGCTACACCTTC CASSYRASNYGYTF NA many TRBJ1-2 TRBV6-2/TRBV6-3
TGCGCCAGCAGACGAGACAAGTACGCCGACTACTATGGCTACACCTTC CASRRDKYADYYGYTF NA few TRBJ1-2 TRBV5-1
TGTGCCAGCAGCTTAGCGGGAGAGGGTAATGAGCAGTTCTTC CASSLAGEGNEQFF NA many TRBJ2-1 TRBV13
TGTGCCAGCACTACTAACAGGTCTGGGCCCCAGCATTTT CASTTNRSGPQHF NA many TRBJ1-5 TRBV12-3/TRBV12-4
TGTGCCACTTCGACAGGGACTAGCGGGCCCCACTCCTACAATGAGCAGTTCTTC CATSTGTSGPHSYNEQFF TRBD2 many TRBJ2-1 TRBV19
TGTGCCAGCAGGCCCAAATCGCAGAGTGCTCCCAATGAGCAGTTCTTC CASRPKSQSAPNEQFF NA many TRBJ2-1 TRBV6-1
TGTGCCAGCAGCCCCCGGATAGACAGGGACATCGCGGGCTACACCTTC CASSPRIDRDIAGYTF TRBD1 few TRBJ1-2 TRBV7-9
TGTGCCAGCAGCACTAGCGGGAGCACAGATACGCAGTATTTT CASSTSGSTDTQYF TRBD2 NA TRBJ2-3 TRBV28
NA CASSSSGNTGELFF NA many TRBJ2-2 TRBV28
TGTGCCAGCAGCTTATACTCCAGAGAGACCCAGTACTTC CASSLYSRETQYF NA many TRBJ2-5 TRBV11-2
TGCAGTGCCGGGGGAGGGAAGGCCTCTGGCTACACCTTC CSAGGGKASGYTF NA many TRBJ1-2 TRBV20-1
TGTGCCAGCAGTTTATCTAGGACAGGGGTGGCTCAGCCCCAGCATTTT CASSLSRTGVAQPQHF TRBD1 many TRBJ1-5 TRBV28
TGTGCCAGCAGCTTAACTTCTAGCGGGAGGGCCTTCGATGAGCAGTTCTTC CASSLTSSGRAFDEQFF TRBD2 few TRBJ2-1 TRBV7-3
TGTGCCAGCAGCTTAAGGGGCCGGCGGGACACTGAAGCTTTCTTT CASSLRGRRDTEAFF NA many TRBJ1-1 TRBV6-2/TRBV6-3
TGTGCCAGCAGCTTAGGAAGCGGGACAAACATTCAGTACTTC CASSLGSGTNIQYF TRBD2 NA TRBJ2-4 TRBV11-1
TGCAGTGCTAGAGGGGGGACTCAGCCCCAGCATTTT CSARGGTQPQHF NA many TRBJ1-5 TRBV20-1
TGTGCCAGCAGCTTATTGGCGGGAGGGGGAGATACGCAGTATTTT CASSLLAGGGDTQYF TRBD2 many TRBJ2-3 TRBV7-3
TGTGCCAGCAGTCCCCCCGGGGGGCCGACTAGCCCCGGGGAGCTGTTTTTT CASSPPGGPTSPGELFF NA many TRBJ2-2 TRBV28
TGCGCCAGCAGTTGGGACAGAAGGGGCACTGAAGCTTTCTTT CASSWDRRGTEAFF TRBD1 many TRBJ1-1 TRBV5-1
TGTGCCAGCAGCCCATTAGCGGGAAGCCCTTTCTACGAGCAGTACTTC CASSPLAGSPFYEQYF TRBD2 many TRBJ2-7 TRBV11-2
TGCGCCAGCAGCCGGTGGACAGGGTACAATGAGCAGTTCTTC CASSRWTGYNEQFF TRBD1 many TRBJ2-1 TRBV4-1
TGTGCCAGCCAATCCTCGGGGTCTAGTCAGCCCCAGCATTTT CASQSSGSSQPQHF NA NA TRBJ1-5 TRBV7-9
TGTGCCAGCAGCCGAAGCGGGGCTAACTACAATGAGCAGTTCTTC CASSRSGANYNEQFF TRBD2 many TRBJ2-1 TRBV4-2
TGTGCCAGCAGCGCCCGGGGGGGGGAATGGACTGAAGCTTTCTTT CASSARGGEWTEAFF NA many TRBJ1-1 TRBV9
TGCAGTGCTAGAGATGGGAGGAACACTGAAGCTTTCTTT CSARDGRNTEAFF NA NA TRBJ1-1 TRBV20-1
TGCAGTGCTCGACCCGTAGGAGAAAAACTGTTTTTT CSARPVGEKLFF NA few TRBJ1-4 TRBV20-1
TGTGCCAGTACGCCAGGGCAGACCTATGGCTACACCTTC CASTPGQTYGYTF NA many TRBJ1-2 TRBV7-2
TGTGCCAGCAGTGGACAGGGTCTCAAAAACATTCAGTACTTC CASSGQGLKNIQYF TRBD1 many TRBJ2-4 TRBV2
TGTGCCAGCAGCTTAGGAGGACAGTACAACACTGAAGCTTTCTTT CASSLGGQYNTEAFF NA many TRBJ1-1 TRBV11-2
TGCGCCAGCAGCTGGGGCGGGGGGCAGTCCTACAATGAGCAGTTCTTC CASSWGGGQSYNEQFF TRBD2 many TRBJ2-1 TRBV5-1
TGTGCCACCAGCAGAGATCGGGGCTATGGGCAGCCCCAGCATTTT CATSRDRGYGQPQHF NA many TRBJ1-5 TRBV15
TGTGCCACCAGTGATTTAGACAGGGGGCGCGATGGGCAGTTCTTC CATSDLDRGRDGQFF TRBD1 NA TRBJ2-1 TRBV24-1
TGCAGTGCTAGTACGGTCTCTACGGGGGAGACTGAAGCTTTCTTT CSASTVSTGETEAFF NA many TRBJ1-1 TRBV20-1
TGTGCCAGCAGGAGGGACAGGGGATACACTGAAGCTTTCTTT CASRRDRGYTEAFF TRBD1 many TRBJ1-1 TRBV2
TGTGCCAGCAGCTCGGGGACAGGGGGGAATGAAAAACTGTTTTTT CASSSGTGGNEKLFF TRBD1 once TRBJ1-4 TRBV5-1
TGTGCCAGCAGCCGGGACAGGGGCGATAGTCAGCCCCAGCATTTT CASSRDRGDSQPQHF TRBD1 NA TRBJ1-5 TRBV28
TGCAGCGCCCAGGATAGCCCCTACAATGAGCAGTTCTTC CSAQDSPYNEQFF NA many TRBJ2-1 TRBV29-1
TGTGCCAGCAGCACCCTTGAGGGGCGTGAAGCTTTCTTT CASSTLEGREAFF NA many TRBJ1-1 TRBV5-5
TGTGCCAGCAGGTACAGGTGGGGTTGGAACACTGAAGCTTTCTTT CASRYRWGWNTEAFF NA NA TRBJ1-1 TRBV27
TGCGCCAGCAGCCTATCGCCTAGCGGTTCCTACGAGCAGTACTTC CASSLSPSGSYEQYF TRBD2 few TRBJ2-7 TRBV4-1
TGTGCCAGTAGGCCCAGTATCGTCCGACGGGACAGAAATCAGCCCCAGCATTTT CASRPSIVRRDRNQPQHF TRBD1 NA TRBJ1-5 TRBV19
TGTGCCAGCAGCTTCGGAACGGGGGCCGCCGGGGAGCTGTTTTTT CASSFGTGAAGELFF NA many TRBJ2-2 TRBV5-5
TGCAGTGCTAGAGATTGGCTAGCGGCCAACAATGAGCAGTTCTTC CSARDWLAANNEQFF TRBD2 many TRBJ2-1 TRBV20-1